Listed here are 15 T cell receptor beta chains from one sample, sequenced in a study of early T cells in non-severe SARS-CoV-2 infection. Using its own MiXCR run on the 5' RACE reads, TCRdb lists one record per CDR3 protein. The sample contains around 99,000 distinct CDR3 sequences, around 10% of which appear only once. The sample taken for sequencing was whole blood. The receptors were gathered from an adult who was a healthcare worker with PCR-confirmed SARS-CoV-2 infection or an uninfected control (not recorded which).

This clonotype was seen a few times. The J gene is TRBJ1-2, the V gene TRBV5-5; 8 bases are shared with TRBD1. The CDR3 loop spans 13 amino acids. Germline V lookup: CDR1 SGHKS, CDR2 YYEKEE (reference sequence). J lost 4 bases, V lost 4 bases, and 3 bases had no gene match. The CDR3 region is CASSQGTGYGYTF. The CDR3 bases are TGTGCCAGCAGCCAAGGGACAGGCTATGGCTACACCTTC. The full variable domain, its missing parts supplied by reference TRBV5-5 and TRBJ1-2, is DAGVTQSPTHLIKTRGQQVTLRCSPISGHKSVSWYQQVLGQGPQFIFQYYEKEERGRGNFPDRFSARQFPNYSSELNVNALLLGDSALYLCASSQGTGYGYTFGSGTRLTVV.

The CDR3 sequence is CAISELAYEQYF. The DNA for the CDR3 is TGTGCCATCAGTGAGCTAGCCTACGAGCAGTACTTC. This chain connects TRBV10-3 to TRBJ2-7; D is ambiguous. CDR1 is ENHRY, CDR2 SYGVKD, per germline. The V and J ends lost 2 bases and 2 bases respectively, with 4 bases between them. The CDR3 runs 12 residues.

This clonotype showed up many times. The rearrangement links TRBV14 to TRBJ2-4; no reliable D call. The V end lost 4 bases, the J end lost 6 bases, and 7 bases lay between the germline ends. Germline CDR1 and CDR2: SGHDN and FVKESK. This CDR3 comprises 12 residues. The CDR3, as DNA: TGTGCCAGCAGCCCTGCCGGAAACATTCAGTACTTC. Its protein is CASSPAGNIQYF. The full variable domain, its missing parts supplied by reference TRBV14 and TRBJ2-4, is EAGVTQFPSHSVIEKGQTVTLRCDPISGHDNLYWYRRVMGKEIKFLLHFVKESKQDESGMPNNRFLAERTGGTYSTLKVQPAELEDSGVYFCASSPAGNIQYFGAGTRLSVL.

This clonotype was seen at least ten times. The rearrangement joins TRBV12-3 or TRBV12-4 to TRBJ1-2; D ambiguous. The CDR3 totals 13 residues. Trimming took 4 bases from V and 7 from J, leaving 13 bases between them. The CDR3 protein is CASSSPRRAGYTF. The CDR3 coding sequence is TGTGCCAGCAGTTCCCCCCGGAGGGCTGGCTACACCTTC.

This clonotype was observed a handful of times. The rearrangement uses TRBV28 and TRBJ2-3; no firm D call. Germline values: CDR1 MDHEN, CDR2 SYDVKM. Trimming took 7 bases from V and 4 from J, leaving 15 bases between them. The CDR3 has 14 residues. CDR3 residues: CASNLLDFADTQYF. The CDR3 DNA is TGTGCCAGCAACCTCTTGGATTTCGCAGATACGCAGTATTTT.

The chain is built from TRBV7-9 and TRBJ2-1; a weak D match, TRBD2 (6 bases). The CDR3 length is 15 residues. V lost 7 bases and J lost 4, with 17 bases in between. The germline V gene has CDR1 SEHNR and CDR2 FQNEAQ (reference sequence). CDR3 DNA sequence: TGTGCCAGCAATTGGGGTGAGGGAGGTTACAATGAGCAGTTCTTC. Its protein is CASNWGEGGYNEQFF.

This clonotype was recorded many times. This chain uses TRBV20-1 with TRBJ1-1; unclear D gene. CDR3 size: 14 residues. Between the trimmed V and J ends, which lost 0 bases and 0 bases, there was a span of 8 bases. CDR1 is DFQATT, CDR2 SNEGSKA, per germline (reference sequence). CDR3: CSARDRTVNTEAFF. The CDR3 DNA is TGCAGTGCTAGAGATCGTACGGTGAACACTGAAGCTTTCTTT.

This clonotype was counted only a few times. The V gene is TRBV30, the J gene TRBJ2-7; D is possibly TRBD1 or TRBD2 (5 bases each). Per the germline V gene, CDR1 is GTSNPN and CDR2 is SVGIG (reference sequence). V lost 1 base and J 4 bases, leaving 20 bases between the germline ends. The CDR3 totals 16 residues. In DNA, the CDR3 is TGTGCCTGGAGTGCCATAGGGACGCCGAGAGAGTACGAGCAGTACTTC. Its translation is CAWSAIGTPREYEQYF.

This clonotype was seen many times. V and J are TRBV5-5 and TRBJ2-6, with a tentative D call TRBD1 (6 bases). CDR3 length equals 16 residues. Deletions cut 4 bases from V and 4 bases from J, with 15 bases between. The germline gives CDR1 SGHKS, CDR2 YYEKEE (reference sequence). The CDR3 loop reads CASSDTGPLGANVLTF. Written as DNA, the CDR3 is TGTGCCAGCAGCGACACAGGGCCCCTGGGGGCCAACGTCCTGACTTTC.

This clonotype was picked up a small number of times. The CDR3 sequence is CASSPLGLNDNEQFF. Written as DNA, the CDR3 is TGTGCCAGCTCACCACTGGGTCTTAATGACAATGAGCAGTTCTTC. The chain couples TRBV18 to TRBJ2-1; D is unclear. CDR1 is KGHSH, CDR2 LQKENI, per germline. This CDR3 contains 15 residues. The ends were cut back, 1 base at V and 5 bases at J, with 12 bases in the middle.

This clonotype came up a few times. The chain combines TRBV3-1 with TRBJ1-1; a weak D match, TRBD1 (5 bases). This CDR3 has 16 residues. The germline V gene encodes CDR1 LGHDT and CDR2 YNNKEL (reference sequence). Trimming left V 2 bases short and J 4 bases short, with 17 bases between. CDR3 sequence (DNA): TGTGCCAGCAGCCAAAGCCCTTCCGGGGACGGCACTGAAGCTTTCTTT. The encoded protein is CASSQSPSGDGTEAFF.

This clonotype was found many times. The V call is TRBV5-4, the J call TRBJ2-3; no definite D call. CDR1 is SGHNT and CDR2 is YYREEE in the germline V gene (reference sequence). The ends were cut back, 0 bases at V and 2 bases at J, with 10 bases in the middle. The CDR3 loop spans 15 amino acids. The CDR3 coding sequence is TGTGCCAGCAGCTTGGACTCCGGGTTCACAGATACGCAGTATTTT. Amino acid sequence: CASSLDSGFTDTQYF.

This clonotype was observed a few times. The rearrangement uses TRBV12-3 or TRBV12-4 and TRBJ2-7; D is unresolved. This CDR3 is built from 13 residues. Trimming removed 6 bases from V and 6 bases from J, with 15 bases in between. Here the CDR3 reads CASSFEAPLEQYF. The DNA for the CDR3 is TGTGCCAGCAGCTTCGAGGCCCCTCTCGAGCAGTACTTC.

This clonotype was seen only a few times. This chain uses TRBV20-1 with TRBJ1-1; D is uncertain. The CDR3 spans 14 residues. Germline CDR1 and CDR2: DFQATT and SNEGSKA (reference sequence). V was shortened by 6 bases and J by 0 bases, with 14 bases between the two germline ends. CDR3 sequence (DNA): TGCAGTGCCTTCCGGGGAGGAATGAACACTGAAGCTTTCTTT. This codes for CSAFRGGMNTEAFF.

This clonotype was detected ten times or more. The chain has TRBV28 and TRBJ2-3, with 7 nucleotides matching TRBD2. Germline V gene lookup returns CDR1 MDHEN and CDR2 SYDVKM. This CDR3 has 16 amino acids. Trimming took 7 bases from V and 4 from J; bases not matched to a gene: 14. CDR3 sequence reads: CASTLLGREWPDTQYF. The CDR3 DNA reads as TGTGCCAGCACCTTGCTCGGGCGGGAGTGGCCAGATACGCAGTATTTT.